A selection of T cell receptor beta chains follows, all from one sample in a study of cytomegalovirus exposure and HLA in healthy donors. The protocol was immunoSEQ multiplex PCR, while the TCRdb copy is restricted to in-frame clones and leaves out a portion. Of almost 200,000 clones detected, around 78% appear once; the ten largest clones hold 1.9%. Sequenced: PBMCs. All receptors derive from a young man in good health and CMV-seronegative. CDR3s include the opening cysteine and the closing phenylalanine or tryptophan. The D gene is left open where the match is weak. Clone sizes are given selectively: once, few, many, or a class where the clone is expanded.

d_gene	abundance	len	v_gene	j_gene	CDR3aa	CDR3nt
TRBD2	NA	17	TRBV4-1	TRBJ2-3	CASSQGPSGSRTDTQYF	TGCGCCAGCAGCCAAGGACCTAGCGGGAGTCGCACAGATACGCAGTATTTT
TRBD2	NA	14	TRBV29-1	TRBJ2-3	CSAEVAGVADTQYF	TGCAGCGCCGAGGTAGCGGGAGTGGCAGATACGCAGTATTTT
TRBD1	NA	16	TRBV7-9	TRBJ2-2	CASSGQGAPNTGELFF	TGTGCCAGCAGCGGTCAGGGGGCTCCGAACACCGGGGAGCTGTTTTTT
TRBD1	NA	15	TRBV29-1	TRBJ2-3	CSVAQGAKRTDTQYF	TGCAGCGTTGCGCAGGGGGCTAAGAGGACAGATACGCAGTATTTT
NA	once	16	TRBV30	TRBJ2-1	CAWKASWEAASNEQFF	TGTGCCTGGAAGGCTAGCTGGGAGGCTGCGTCCAATGAGCAGTTCTTC
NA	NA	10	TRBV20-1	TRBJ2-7	CSVSPGEQYF	TGCAGTGTTTCCCCGGGAGAACAGTACTTC
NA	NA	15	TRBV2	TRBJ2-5	CASIEGSSGVETQYF	TGTGCCAGCATCGAGGGCTCTTCGGGAGTAGAGACCCAGTACTTC
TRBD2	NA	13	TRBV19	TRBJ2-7	CASASGAPYEQYF	TGTGCCAGCGCAAGCGGGGCGCCCTACGAGCAGTACTTC
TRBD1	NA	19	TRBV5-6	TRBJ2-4	CASSPTTELGGLAKNIQYF	TGTGCCAGCAGCCCGACTACGGAACTAGGGGGCTTAGCCAAAAACATTCAGTACTTC
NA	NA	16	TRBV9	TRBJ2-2	CASSAPGSLNTGELFF	TGTGCCAGCAGCGCCCCCGGGAGCTTAAACACCGGGGAGCTGTTTTTT
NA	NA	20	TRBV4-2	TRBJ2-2	CASSQGIPGQLSLNTGELFF	TGTGCCAGCAGCCAAGGTATACCCGGACAGCTCTCTCTAAACACCGGGGAGCTGTTTTTT
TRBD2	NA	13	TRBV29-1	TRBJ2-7	CSVVSGRVDEQYF	TGCAGCGTTGTTTCTGGGAGGGTTGACGAGCAGTACTTC
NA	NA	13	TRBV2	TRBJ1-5	CASSETGFQPQHF	TGTGCCAGCAGTGAAACCGGGTTTCAGCCCCAGCATTTT
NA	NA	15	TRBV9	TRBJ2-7	CASSVVPGRSYEQYF	TGTGCCAGCAGCGTAGTCCCAGGGAGGTCCTACGAGCAGTACTTC
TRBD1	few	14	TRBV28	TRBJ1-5	CASSDRGLNQPQHF	TGTGCCAGCAGTGACAGGGGGCTCAATCAGCCCCAGCATTTT
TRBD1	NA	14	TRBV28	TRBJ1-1	CASSLSYRDSEAFF	TGTGCCAGCAGTTTATCCTACCGGGACAGTGAAGCTTTCTTT
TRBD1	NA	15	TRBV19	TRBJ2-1	CASSPPGQGMNEQFF	TGTGCCAGTAGTCCTCCGGGACAGGGAATGAATGAGCAGTTCTTC
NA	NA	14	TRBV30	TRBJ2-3	CAWEGPGGTDTQYF	TGTGCCTGGGAGGGGCCGGGGGGCACAGATACGCAGTATTTT
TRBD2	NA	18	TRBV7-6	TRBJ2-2	CASSLAKTSGVNTGELFF	TGTGCCAGCAGCTTAGCCAAGACTAGCGGGGTGAACACCGGGGAGCTGTTTTTT
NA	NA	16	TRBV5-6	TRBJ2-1	CASRLYEASSYNEQFF	TGTGCCAGCAGATTGTATGAGGCGAGCTCCTACAATGAGCAGTTCTTC
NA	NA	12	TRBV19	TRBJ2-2	CASSIVIGELFF	TGTGCCAGTAGTATAGTAATCGGGGAGCTGTTTTTT
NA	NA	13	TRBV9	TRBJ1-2	CASSDPSDSDYTF	TGTGCCAGCAGCGACCCCTCGGACAGCGACTACACCTTC
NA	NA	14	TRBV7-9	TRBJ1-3	CASSPFRAGNTIYF	TGTGCCAGCAGCCCATTTCGGGCTGGAAACACCATATATTTT
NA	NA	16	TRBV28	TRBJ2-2	CASTPGGFANTGELFF	TGTGCCAGCACCCCTGGAGGCTTCGCGAACACCGGGGAGCTGTTTTTT
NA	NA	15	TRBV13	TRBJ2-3	CASSLGQGDADTQYF	TGTGCCAGCAGCTTAGGACAGGGCGACGCAGATACGCAGTATTTT
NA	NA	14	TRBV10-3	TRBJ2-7	CAIRDSPASNEQYF	TGTGCCATCAGAGACAGCCCCGCTTCTAACGAGCAGTACTTC
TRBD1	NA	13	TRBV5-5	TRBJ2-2	CASSDRVNGELFF	TGTGCCAGCAGCGACAGGGTTAACGGGGAGCTGTTTTTT
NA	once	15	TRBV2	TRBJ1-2	CASSESQGPYYGYTF	TGTGCCAGCAGTGAAAGTCAGGGGCCTTACTATGGCTACACCTTC
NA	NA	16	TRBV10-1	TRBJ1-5	CASSEGGYYSNQPQHF	TGCGCCAGCAGTGAGGGGGGGTACTATAGCAATCAGCCCCAGCATTTT
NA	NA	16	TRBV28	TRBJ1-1	CATKGTSTGGNTEAFF	TGTGCCACCAAAGGGACCTCGACAGGAGGGAACACTGAAGCTTTCTTT
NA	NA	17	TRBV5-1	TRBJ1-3	CASSVAGPQSSGNTIYF	TGCGCCAGCAGCGTAGCGGGACCCCAGAGCTCTGGAAACACCATATATTTT
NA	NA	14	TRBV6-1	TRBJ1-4	CASNPAIRLGKTVF	TGTGCCAGCAACCCCGCGATACGCCTAGGAAAAACTGTTTTT
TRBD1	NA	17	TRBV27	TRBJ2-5	CASSLIRTGVPQETQYF	TGTGCCAGCAGTTTAATCCGGACAGGGGTCCCGCAAGAGACCCAGTACTTC
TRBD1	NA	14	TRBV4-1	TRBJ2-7	CASSHTGGVYEQYF	TGCGCCAGCAGCCATACAGGGGGAGTCTACGAGCAGTACTTC
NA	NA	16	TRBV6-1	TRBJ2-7	CASSEESAGFSYEQYF	TGTGCCAGCAGTGAAGAATCTGCAGGGTTTTCCTACGAGCAGTACTTC
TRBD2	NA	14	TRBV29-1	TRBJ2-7	CSVVRLAGGEEQYF	TGCAGCGTTGTTAGATTAGCGGGAGGCGAGGAGCAGTACTTC
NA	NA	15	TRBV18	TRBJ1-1	CASSPKGTLNTEAFF	TGTGCCAGCTCACCTAAAGGGACACTGAACACTGAAGCTTTCTTT
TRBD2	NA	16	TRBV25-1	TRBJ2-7	CASSDHPGLDSYEQYF	TGTGCCAGCAGTGACCACCCGGGACTAGATTCCTACGAGCAGTACTTC
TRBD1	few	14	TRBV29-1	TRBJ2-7	CSVEGRDSIYEQYF	TGCAGCGTTGAAGGCCGGGACAGTATCTACGAGCAGTACTTC
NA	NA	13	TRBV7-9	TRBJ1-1	CASSLKGVTEAFF	TGTGCCAGCAGCTTAAAGGGGGTGACTGAAGCTTTCTTT
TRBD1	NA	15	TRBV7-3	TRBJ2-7	CASSPGTAASYEQYF	TGTGCCAGCAGCCCCGGGACAGCGGCCTCCTACGAGCAGTACTTC
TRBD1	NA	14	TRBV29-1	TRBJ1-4	CSVQAGTGREKLFF	TGCAGCGTCCAAGCCGGGACAGGGCGTGAAAAACTGTTTTTT
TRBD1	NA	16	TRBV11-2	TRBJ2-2	CASSAAGTVYTGELFF	TGTGCCAGCAGCGCCGCCGGGACAGTTTACACCGGGGAGCTGTTTTTT
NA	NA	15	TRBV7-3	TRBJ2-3	CASSLSGKHTDTQYF	TGTGCCAGCAGCTTATCCGGGAAGCACACAGATACGCAGTATTTT
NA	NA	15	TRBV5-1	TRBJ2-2	CASSLTSPLPGELFF	TGCGCCAGCAGCTTGACTTCCCCCCTGCCCGGGGAGCTGTTTTTT
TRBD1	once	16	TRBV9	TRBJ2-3	CASSIRQGDGTDTQYF	TGTGCCAGCAGCATCCGACAGGGGGACGGCACAGATACGCAGTATTTT
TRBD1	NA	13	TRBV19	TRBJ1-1	CASSPTGGTEAFF	TGTGCCAGTAGTCCCACAGGGGGCACTGAAGCTTTCTTT
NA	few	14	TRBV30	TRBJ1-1	CAWTPGTVNTEAFF	TGTGCCTGGACCCCCGGAACAGTGAACACTGAAGCTTTCTTT
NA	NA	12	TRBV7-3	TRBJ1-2	CASSLGGDGYTF	TGTGCCAGCAGCTTAGGCGGGGATGGCTACACCTTC
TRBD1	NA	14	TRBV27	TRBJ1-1	CASSPGQVPTEAFF	TGTGCCAGCAGTCCCGGACAGGTGCCCACTGAAGCTTTCTTT
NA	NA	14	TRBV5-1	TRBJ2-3	CASADSASTDTQYF	TGCGCCAGCGCTGACAGCGCTAGCACAGATACGCAGTATTTT
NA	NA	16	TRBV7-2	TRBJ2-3	CASSGQGSTGTDTQYF	TGTGCCAGCAGCGGGCAGGGGAGTACTGGCACAGATACGCAGTATTTT
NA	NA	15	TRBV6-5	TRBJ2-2	CASSYSPGVPGELFF	TGTGCCAGCAGTTACTCTCCGGGAGTTCCCGGGGAGCTGTTTTTT
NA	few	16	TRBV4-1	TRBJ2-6	CASSKGGGNGANVLTF	TGCGCCAGCAGCAAAGGGGGGGGGAATGGGGCCAACGTCCTGACTTTC
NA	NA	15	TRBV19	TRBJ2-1	CASSIGATVHNEQFF	TGTGCCAGTAGTATAGGAGCGACAGTTCACAATGAGCAGTTCTTC
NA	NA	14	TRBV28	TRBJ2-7	CASSLTGFSNEQYF	TGTGCCAGCAGTTTGACAGGCTTCTCCAACGAGCAGTACTTC
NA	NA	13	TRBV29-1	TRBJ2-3	CSSTPRSTDTQYF	TGCAGCTCCACGCCCCGGAGTACAGATACGCAGTATTTT
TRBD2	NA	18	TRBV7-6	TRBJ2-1	CASSLAGSGTITYNEQFF	TGTGCCAGCAGCTTAGCTGGCTCCGGGACTATAACCTACAATGAGCAGTTCTTC
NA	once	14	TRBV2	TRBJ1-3	CASSDRISGNTIYF	TGTGCCAGCAGTGACAGAATCTCTGGAAACACCATATATTTT